These 16 T cell receptor beta chains were all obtained from the same sample, sequenced in a study of T cell changes during pregnancy in multiple sclerosis. Generated by immunoSEQ multiplex PCR, the TCRdb table keeps only in-frame clones and is missing some. The sample lists around 57,000 clones, around 90% occurring once. The starting material was peripheral blood, obtained in the first trimester of pregnancy. The receptors shown here come from a female donor in good health, enrolled as a control in a pregnancy study.

For the CDR3, the DNA is TGTGCCAGCAGCTTCGGGACAATGAACACTGAAGCTTTCTTT. Translated, it gives CASSFGTMNTEAFF. The chain recombines TRBV7-2 with TRBJ1-1; D is possibly TRBD1 (6 bases). The CDR3 covers 14 residues. V was clipped by 3 bases and J by 0 bases, with 8 bases between them. The germline CDR1 and CDR2 sequences are SGHTA and FQGNSA.

This rearrangement joins TRBV7-3 to TRBJ2-3; D unresolved. Trimming removed 0 bases from V and 6 bases from J, with 7 bases in between. Germline values: CDR1 SGHTA, CDR2 FQGTGA. CDR3 length equals 13 residues. CDR3 amino acids: CASSLTQADTQYF. In DNA form, the CDR3 reads TGTGCCAGCAGCTTAACCCAGGCGGATACGCAGTATTTT.

This sequence joins TRBV27 and TRBJ1-5, with D unresolved. Germline lookup yields CDR1 MNHEY and CDR2 SMNVEV (reference sequence). The CDR3 length is 14 residues. Trimming removed 3 bases from V and 2 bases from J, with 8 bases in between. The CDR3 loop is CASSFSQGNQPQHF. The CDR3 nucleotides read TGTGCCAGCAGTTTCTCCCAGGGCAATCAGCCCCAGCATTTT.

This chain connects TRBV7-2 to TRBJ2-7, with 15 bases matching TRBD2. CDR3 length: 17 amino acids. Germline V CDR1 and CDR2: SGHTA, FQGNSA. With 5 bases clipped from V and 3 bases from J, the junction kept 8 bases outside the gene matches. The CDR3 here is CASSPNGLAGGYYEQYF. CDR3 DNA sequence: TGTGCCAGCAGCCCTAATGGACTAGCGGGGGGGTACTACGAGCAGTACTTC.

This chain links TRBV5-1 with TRBJ2-3; unclear D gene. Germline V CDR1 and CDR2: SGHRS, YFSETQ. CDR3 length: 15 residues. V gave up 0 bases and J gave up 2 bases, with 10 bases separating them. CDR3 sequence (DNA): TGCGCCAGCAGCTTGGATTCAGTATTCACAGATACGCAGTATTTT. Translated: CASSLDSVFTDTQYF.

V and J are TRBV9 and TRBJ2-1; TRBD1 aligns across 10 bases. The CDR3 runs 15 residues. Trimming took 4 bases from V and 7 from J; bases not matched to a gene: 8. The germline V gene has CDR1 SGDLS and CDR2 YYNGEE. In DNA form, the CDR3 reads TGTGCCAGCAGCCCACGGACAGGGGGAGGTAATGAGCAGTTCTTC. This encodes CASSPRTGGGNEQFF. Full variable domain (outside the CDR3, taken from reference TRBV9 and TRBJ2-1): DSGVTQTPKHLITATGQRVTLRCSPRSGDLSVYWYQQSLDQGLQFLIQYYNGEERAKGNILERFSAQQFPDLHSELNLSSLELGDSALYFCASSPRTGGGNEQFFGPGTRLTVL.

The chain employs TRBV4-2 and TRBJ2-1; 9 bases fit TRBD2. J gave up 0 bases and V 2 bases, and 20 bases lay outside the gene matches. The CDR3 has 22 amino acids. Germline loops: CDR1 LGHNA, CDR2 YNFKEQ. CDR3 sequence reads: CASSQSGPVLAGLESSYNEQFF. The CDR3 coding sequence is TGTGCCAGCAGCCAATCCGGACCCGTACTAGCGGGCTTGGAGAGCTCCTACAATGAGCAGTTCTTC.

V and J are TRBV6-5 and TRBJ2-1, with 9 positions matching TRBD1. J was trimmed by 7 bases and V by 2 bases; bases with no gene match: 6. This CDR3 spans 15 amino acids. Germline V CDR1 and CDR2: MNHEY, SVGAGI. CDR3 residues: CASSYGDRAGNEQFF. CDR3 nucleotides: TGTGCCAGCAGTTACGGGGACAGGGCGGGGAATGAGCAGTTCTTC.

The chain recombines TRBV6-1 with TRBJ2-7; D may be TRBD2 (5 bases). The CDR3 runs 16 residues. The V gene's germline CDR1 is MNHNS and CDR2 SASEGT. V gave up 2 bases and J gave up 5 bases, with 19 bases separating them. The CDR3 loop is CASSEHETKGGHEQYF. The CDR3 region has the DNA TGTGCCAGCAGTGAACACGAGACAAAAGGAGGCCACGAGCAGTACTTC.

The chain is built from TRBV9 and TRBJ2-3; TRBD2 might be the D (7 bases). Germline assignment: CDR1 SGDLS and CDR2 YYNGEE. The CDR3 has 17 residues. V was pared by 3 bases and J by 6 bases, with 23 bases between. DNA of the CDR3: TGTGCCAGCAGCGCTCCCCCGGGGGGCGCCACCTTCGATACGCAGTATTTT. Protein sequence: CASSAPPGGATFDTQYF.

V gene TRBV19 combines with J gene TRBJ1-6, with D perhaps matching TRBD1 (5 bases). The CDR3 is 20 amino acids. Trimming pared 1 base from V and 6 bases from J, leaving 25 bases between. Per germline, CDR1 LNHDA and CDR2 SQIVND (reference sequence). CDR3 region: CASSIARVGGSGSINSPLHF. The CDR3 DNA sequence: TGTGCCAGTAGTATAGCAAGAGTTGGGGGGTCCGGTTCTATTAATTCACCCCTCCACTTT.

Details on this clone: The junction departs from germline at one end; a sequencing error may be responsible. This chain links TRBV11-3 with TRBJ2-3; 12 nucleotides align to TRBD2. Germline values: CDR1 SGHNT, CDR2 YENEEA. The CDR3 is 13 amino acids. The CDR3 loop reads CASSLVPSGGAVF. The CDR3 DNA reads TGTGCCAGCAGCTTAGTCCCTAGCGGGGGGGCCGTTTTT.

The chain employs TRBV6-5 and TRBJ2-3, with 10 bases identical to TRBD2. Trimming at V came to 4 bases and at J to 1 base, leaving 5 bases not matched to a gene. The length of the CDR3 is 16 residues. CDR1 and CDR2 from the germline V gene are MNHEY and SVGAGI. The CDR3 loop is CASSLGTSVGTDTQYF. CDR3 in DNA: TGTGCCAGCAGTTTGGGGACTAGCGTTGGCACAGATACGCAGTATTTT.

This chain links TRBV12-5 with TRBJ2-5; D ambiguous. This CDR3 is built from 14 residues. Germline values: CDR1 LGHNT, CDR2 FRNRAP. V was cut by 1 base and J by 1 base, with 7 bases left in between. CDR3 DNA: TGTGCTAGTGGTTTGGCGGAGTTCCAAGAGACCCAGTACTTC. Protein product: CASGLAEFQETQYF.

This chain links TRBV4-3 with TRBJ1-2; 9 bases map to TRBD1. V shed 0 bases and J 8 bases; nucleotides not matched to a gene: 7. The CDR3 has 15 amino acids. Germline V gene data show CDR1 as LGHNA and CDR2 as YSLEER. The CDR3 loop reads CASSQDRAGTGGYTF. DNA of the CDR3: TGCGCCAGCAGCCAAGATAGGGCTGGGACAGGGGGCTACACCTTC.

The chain joins TRBV7-8 to TRBJ1-5; D is unclear. The CDR3 extends over 15 amino acids. The V end was cut by 4 bases, the J end by 7 bases, with 17 bases between. Germline V gene lookup returns CDR1 SGHVS and CDR2 FQNEAQ. CDR3: CASSYTERPEQPQHF. Here the CDR3 DNA reads TGTGCCAGCAGCTATACGGAGCGTCCAGAACAGCCCCAGCATTTT.